The subject of this entry is one T cell receptor beta chain. Its antigen is still unknown. The junction departs from the called germline gene at one end, perhaps through a read error. The sequenced target, TCR beta, came from blood CD8+ and CD4+ T cells. The CD8+ and CD4+ T cells were negatively isolated, with the TEMRA cells enriched by FACS. This sample stems from a study of CD8 T cells in Susac syndrome. General study results and limits: The study conceded that relatively few individuals underwent its TCR sequencing and HLA analysis.

The V gene's germline CDR1 is SSHAT and CDR2 FNYEAQ (reference sequence). The CDR3 sequence is 15 residues long. RNA amounts of about 0.5 to 1 ug underwent reverse transcription with random hexamers. Each CDR3 protein is one row after TCRdb ran MiXCR on the immunoSEQ multiplex PCR reads. The sample holds 150,000 to 200,000 distinct CDR3 sequences, around 94% seen once. The TCR sequence derives from a human donor in good health. The chain uses TRBV7-7 and TRBJ2-1; D might be TRBD1 (6 bases). The sample consisted of CD4+ T cells from PBMCs. CDR3 loop: CASSSGRGNNNEQFF. The CDR3 DNA reads TGTGCTAGCAGCTCGGGCAGGGGTAATAACAATGAGCAGTTCTTC.